The rows below give T cell receptor beta chains drawn from one sample of a study of T cells after yellow fever vaccination. TCRdb used MiXCR to reprocess the 5' RACE reads, holding one entry per CDR3 protein. There are about 220,000 distinct CDR3 sequences in the sample; less than 7.5% occur only once, and around 1% lies in the top ten. This material consisted of CD4+ T cells sorted from PBMCs, taken on the day of the yellow fever booster vaccination. The receptors shown here come from a man aged 25-45 years who received the YFV17D yellow fever vaccine. The CDR3 runs from the conserved cysteine through the conserved F or W. Fields, in order: V gene, J gene, CDR3 protein.

>TRBV10-3|TRBJ2-7
CAISSRQGIDEQYF
>TRBV7-6|TRBJ1-5
CASSLGSGWGQPQHF
>TRBV6-6|TRBJ1-1
CASSPQDRVEF
>TRBV29-1|TRBJ2-3
CSVGGGMNTQYF
>TRBV20-1|TRBJ1-2
CSASSRGGTYGYTF
>TRBV12-3/TRBV12-4|TRBJ1-4
CASNGGVNEKLFF
>TRBV5-1|TRBJ2-1
CASSLSPRERVLDLNEQFF
>TRBV12-3/TRBV12-4|TRBJ2-2
CASSLGFGRTGELFF
>TRBV27|TRBJ2-2
CASSGGLGTTGELFF
>TRBV5-5|TRBJ2-1
CASSGGLAGPYNEQFF
>TRBV20-1|TRBJ1-4
CSAMDRDSEKLFF
>TRBV7-9|TRBJ1-4
CASSGEKLFF
>TRBV5-1|TRBJ1-6
CASSLGSGTNSPLHF
>TRBV19|TRBJ2-7
CASSIPGQSYEQYF
>TRBV6-5|TRBJ1-5
CASSYSDRGRYSNQPQHF
>TRBV28|TRBJ1-4
CASSLLSGPATNEKLFF
>TRBV5-8|TRBJ2-3
CASSLVPSSTQYF
>TRBV6-2/TRBV6-3|TRBJ2-2
CASTPSTGRGTGELFF
>TRBV5-1|TRBJ2-1
CASSSNSLNEQFF
>TRBV20-1|TRBJ1-6
CSARDSSNSPLHF
>TRBV20-1|TRBJ1-2
CSARDGVYGYTF
>TRBV11-2|TRBJ2-3
CASSRQWTSGRSTDTQYF
>TRBV12-3/TRBV12-4|TRBJ1-4
CASRESAGTNEKLFF
>TRBV5-1|TRBJ2-5
CASSLGLHQETQYF
>TRBV7-9|TRBJ2-2
CASSLSWLADNTGELFF
>TRBV5-1|TRBJ2-7
CASSLQLVYEQYF
>TRBV25-1|TRBJ2-7
CASPGQGFHRSYEQYF
>TRBV20-1|TRBJ2-3
CSARAGVDTQYF
>TRBV5-5|TRBJ2-1
CASSIGLHNEQFF
>TRBV5-1|TRBJ2-1
CASSLLAGHDNEQFF
>TRBV12-3/TRBV12-4|TRBJ2-1
CASSTLAASSYNEQFF
>TRBV20-1|TRBJ2-5
CSARAVLGLETQYF
>TRBV3-1|TRBJ1-2
CASSQGRDGGYTF
>TRBV7-8|TRBJ2-1
CASSVFLQGFDEQFF
>TRBV5-1|TRBJ2-5
CASKKDGVIQETQYF
>TRBV5-1|TRBJ2-7
CASSLDQGYEQYF
>TRBV18|TRBJ2-1
CASSPQRGEQFF
>TRBV27|TRBJ1-1
CASSVLRNTEAFF
>TRBV20-1|TRBJ2-3
CSAGIPGFSSGRIDTQYF
>TRBV12-3/TRBV12-4|TRBJ2-1
CASSYLAGVGNEQFF
>TRBV3-1|TRBJ2-4
CASSQNPRDIQYF
>TRBV2|TRBJ2-2
CASKTGTGVTGELFF
>TRBV7-9|TRBJ2-1
CASSSDVDEQFF
>TRBV20-1|TRBJ2-7
CSARTLPYEQYF
>TRBV6-5|TRBJ2-3
CASSYFSQTDTQYF
>TRBV4-1|TRBJ2-3
CASSSFTDTQYF
>TRBV7-2|TRBJ2-3
CASSTGLPPQYF
>TRBV6-5|TRBJ2-1
CASSYDLSGSWHNEQFF
>TRBV4-3|TRBJ2-5
CASSQTRLVETQYF
>TRBV21-1|TRBJ2-7
CASSERQGRPAVDEQYF
>TRBV15|TRBJ2-4
CATSRDRKNIQYF
>TRBV4-3|TRBJ1-5
CASSQEGTGGRQPQHF